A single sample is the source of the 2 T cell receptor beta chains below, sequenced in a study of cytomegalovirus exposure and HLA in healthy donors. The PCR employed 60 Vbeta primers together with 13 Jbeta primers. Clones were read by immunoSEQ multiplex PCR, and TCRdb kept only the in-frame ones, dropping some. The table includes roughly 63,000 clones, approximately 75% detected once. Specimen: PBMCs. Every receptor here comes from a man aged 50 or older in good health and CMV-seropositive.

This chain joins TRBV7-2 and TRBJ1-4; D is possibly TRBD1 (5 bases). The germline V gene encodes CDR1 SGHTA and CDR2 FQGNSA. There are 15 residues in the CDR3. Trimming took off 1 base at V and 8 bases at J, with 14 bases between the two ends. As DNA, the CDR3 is TGTGCCAGCAGCTTAGGGGGACTCCGGGCGGAAAAACTGTTTTTT. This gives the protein CASSLGGLRAEKLFF.

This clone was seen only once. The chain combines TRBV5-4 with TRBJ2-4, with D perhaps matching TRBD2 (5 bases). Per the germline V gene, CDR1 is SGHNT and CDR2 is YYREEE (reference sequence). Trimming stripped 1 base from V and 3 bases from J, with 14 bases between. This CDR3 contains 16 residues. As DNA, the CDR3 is TGTGCCAGCAGCTTGCGTATGAGGGTTGGCAAAAACATTCAGTACTTC. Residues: CASSLRMRVGKNIQYF.